This record looks at one T cell receptor (beta chain) sequence and its context. Assay: immunoSEQ multiplex PCR; the TCRdb copy retains only in-frame clones and omits some. The sample shows 78,000 or so clones, 89% of them seen only once. The data stem from a study of technical replicates of blood from a few donors. The sequence derives from a human donor in good health. The sample was T cells isolated from PBMCs.

The CDR3 here is CASSFRDLDTQYF. The CDR3 nucleotides read TGTGCCAGCAGCTTCAGGGATCTAGATACGCAGTATTTT. The chain has TRBV11-3 and TRBJ2-3, with a weak D call TRBD1 (5 bases). This CDR3 contains 13 residues. In germline, CDR1 is SGHNT, CDR2 YENEEA. The V and J ends lost 3 bases and 5 bases respectively, with 9 bases between them.